The 25 T cell receptor beta chains below were found in one sample sequenced in a study of T cell responses to AZD1222 COVID-19 vaccine listed by TCRdb under 2021. This specimen's time point label, interpreted: baseline before first vaccination. Library generation was performed with the immunoSEQ multiplex PCR assay. In TCRdb, the immuneACCESS table is reduced to in-frame sequences with V and J assigned. These tables do not hold every clone; where another copy was compared, an unresolved V gene accounts for under half, and the others remain unexplained. The sample has roughly 80,000 clones on record, approximately 90% of them singletons. Approximately 5.2% of the sample is in the top ten clones. Sequenced material: peripheral blood, taken on day 0 of AZD1222 vaccination. The receptor set was obtained from an adult in good health.

This clone was seen once. This chain's CDR3 is CASRRGPNTGELFF. CDR3 nucleotides: TGTGCCAGCAGGCGAGGGCCGAACACCGGGGAGCTGTTTTTT. The rearrangement joins TRBV27 to TRBJ2-2; D is possibly TRBD2 (5 bases). The CDR3 has 14 amino acids. V was cut by 6 bases and J by 0 bases, with 8 bases left in between. Germline CDR1 is MNHEY and CDR2 is SMNVEV (reference sequence).

The CDR3 DNA is TGTGCCAGCAGTGATTTTGGGGGGCTCAACACCGGGGAGCTGTTTTTT. Protein: CASSDFGGLNTGELFF. J is TRBJ2-2 and V is TRBV2; D is perhaps TRBD1 or TRBD2 (6 bases each). CDR1 is SNHLY, CDR2 FYNNEI, per germline. This CDR3 is built from 16 residues. V lost 3 bases and J lost 2, with 13 bases in between. Using reference TRBV2 and TRBJ2-2 for the parts outside the CDR3, the full variable domain is EPEVTQTPSHQVTQMGQEVILRCVPISNHLYFYWYRQILGQKVEFLVSFYNNEISEKSEIFDDQFSVERPDGSNFTLKIRSTKLEDSAMYFCASSDFGGLNTGELFFGEGSRLTVL.

The CDR3 region is CASSYSPSGGYEQYF. CDR3 coding DNA: TGTGCCAGCAGTTACTCTCCTAGCGGGGGTTACGAGCAGTACTTC. The chain employs TRBV6-5 and TRBJ2-7; 10 bases match TRBD2. With 0 bases clipped from V and 4 bases from J, the junction kept 3 bases outside the gene matches. Germline V gene sequence: CDR1 MNHEY, CDR2 SVGAGI. The CDR3 loop spans 15 amino acids.

The chain combines TRBV6-5 with TRBJ2-4, with 11 nucleotides matching TRBD1. V dropped 8 bases and J dropped 4; count of bases not matched to a gene: 1. Per the germline V gene, CDR1 is MNHEY and CDR2 is SVGAGI. CDR3 size: 13 residues. The DNA of the CDR3 is TGTGCCAGCGGGGACAGGGGGAAAAACATTCAGTACTTC. Its protein is CASGDRGKNIQYF.

The chain joins TRBV13 to TRBJ2-7; D call uncertain. The CDR3 consists of 13 residues. Per the germline V gene, CDR1 is PRHDT and CDR2 is FYEKMQ (reference sequence). V was shortened by 3 bases and J by 3 bases, with 9 bases between the two germline ends. CDR3 region: CASSLKGSYEQYF. In DNA form, the CDR3 reads TGTGCCAGCAGCTTGAAGGGCAGCTACGAGCAGTACTTC.

The J gene is TRBJ2-1, the V gene TRBV5-1; 8 positions match TRBD2. J lost 0 bases, V lost 6 bases, and 11 bases had no gene match. The CDR3 sequence is 17 residues long. Germline values: CDR1 SGHRS, CDR2 YFSETQ. CDR3 DNA: TGCGCCAGCACCTGGCGTCTGGCGGGAGGCTCCTACAATGAGCAGTTCTTC. It encodes CASTWRLAGGSYNEQFF. Using reference TRBV5-1 and TRBJ2-1 for the parts outside the CDR3, the full variable domain is KAGVTQTPRYLIKTRGQQVTLSCSPISGHRSVSWYQQTPGQGLQFLFEYFSETQRNKGNFPGRFSGRQFSNSRSEMNVSTLELGDSALYLCASTWRLAGGSYNEQFFGPGTRLTVL.

The V gene is TRBV15, the J gene TRBJ2-1; D is unresolved. The CDR3 consists of 15 residues. Trimming left V 0 bases short and J 6 bases short, with 12 bases between. Germline values: CDR1 LNHNV, CDR2 YYDKDF (reference sequence). CDR3 in DNA: TGTGCCACCAGCAGAGATCAGCCTAGGGTCAATGAGCAGTTCTTC. This gives the protein CATSRDQPRVNEQFF.

The chain carries TRBV28 and TRBJ2-2; D is unclear. CDR3 length: 12 amino acids. The V and J ends lost 3 bases and 9 bases respectively, with 8 bases between them. Germline V gives CDR1 MDHEN, CDR2 SYDVKM. The CDR3: CASSFAGRELFF. CDR3 in DNA: TGTGCCAGCAGTTTTGCAGGCCGGGAGCTGTTTTTT.

This chain uses TRBV7-2 with TRBJ2-1, with D perhaps TRBD2 (6 bases). The V end lost 8 bases, the J end lost 2 bases, and 10 bases lay between the germline ends. Germline assignment: CDR1 SGHTA and CDR2 FQGNSA. There are 13 residues in the CDR3. In nucleotides, the CDR3 is TGTGCCAGCGGAGGGCAGGCCTACAATGAGCAGTTCTTC. Protein sequence: CASGGQAYNEQFF.

The chain employs TRBV7-6 and TRBJ2-1; TRBD2 aligns across 9 bases. The V gene's germline CDR1 is SGHVS and CDR2 FNYEAQ. This CDR3 region has 19 residues. J lost 1 base, V lost 5 bases, and 15 bases had no gene match. In nucleotides, the CDR3 is TGTGCCAGCAGCCCCCGAGCGGCGGGAGGGCCGGGGTCCTACAATGAGCAGTTCTTC. Translating gives CASSPRAAGGPGSYNEQFF.

The V call is TRBV28, the J call TRBJ1-5; maybe TRBD1 (5 bases). V dropped 4 bases and J dropped 0 bases, with 19 bases sitting between them. The V gene's germline CDR1 is MDHEN and CDR2 SYDVKM. This CDR3 spans 18 amino acids. The CDR3 DNA reads TGTGCCAGCAGTTCGTCAAAGCAGGGATCTTATAGCAATCAGCCCCAGCATTTT. This encodes CASSSSKQGSYSNQPQHF.

The gene calls are TRBV11-3 and TRBJ2-3; D might be TRBD1 (6 bases). The germline V gene has CDR1 SGHNT and CDR2 YENEEA. The CDR3 covers 15 residues. V was clipped by 5 bases and J by 1 base, with 13 bases between them. CDR3 sequence reads: CASSRNRVGTDTQYF. CDR3 in DNA: TGTGCCAGCAGCCGAAACAGGGTGGGCACAGATACGCAGTATTTT.

J is TRBJ1-2 and V is TRBV29-1; D is possibly TRBD1 (6 bases). The ends were cut back, 3 bases at V and 7 bases at J, with 15 bases in the middle. CDR1 and CDR2 (germline): SQVTM, ANQGSEA. The CDR3 length is 13 residues. The CDR3 spells CSVEADSGIGYTF. The CDR3 coding sequence is TGCAGCGTTGAGGCGGACAGCGGAATTGGCTACACCTTC.

The chain uses TRBV12-3 or TRBV12-4 and TRBJ2-7, with unresolved D. The CDR3 runs to 11 residues. V was trimmed by 5 bases and J by 6 bases, leaving 8 bases between them. CDR3: CASSLGIEQYF. The CDR3, as DNA: TGTGCCAGCAGTCTCGGTATCGAGCAGTACTTC.

This rearrangement joins TRBV27 to TRBJ1-5, with TRBD1 identical over 10 bases. This CDR3 spans 17 amino acids. Germline V gene data show CDR1 as MNHEY and CDR2 as SMNVEV (reference sequence). V dropped 5 bases and J dropped 3; count of bases not matched to a gene: 10. The CDR3 here is CASSPRTGGNPNQPQHF. In nucleotides, the CDR3 is TGTGCCAGCAGTCCCCGGACAGGGGGTAATCCCAATCAGCCCCAGCATTTT.

The CDR3 DNA follows: TGTGCCAGCAGTTTATACGGACAGGGTTCACCCCTCCACTTT. Its translation is CASSLYGQGSPLHF. The rearrangement uses TRBV27 and TRBJ1-6; 8 nucleotides agree with TRBD1. This CDR3 comprises 14 residues. Germline V CDR1 and CDR2: MNHEY, SMNVEV (reference sequence). J was trimmed by 9 bases and V by 1 base; bases with no gene match: 2.

V gene TRBV28 combines with J gene TRBJ2-3; tentatively, D is TRBD1 or TRBD2 (5 bases each). The CDR3 loop spans 14 amino acids. The germline gives CDR1 MDHEN, CDR2 SYDVKM. V lost 5 bases and J 4 bases, leaving 13 bases between the germline ends. In nucleotides, the CDR3 is TGTGCCAGCAGTCGAGGGGTTTCCCCAGATACGCAGTATTTT. This codes for CASSRGVSPDTQYF. Using reference TRBV28 and TRBJ2-3 for the parts outside the CDR3, the full variable domain is DVKVTQSSRYLVKRTGEKVFLECVQDMDHENMFWYRQDPGLGLRLIYFSYDVKMKEKGDIPEGYSVSREKKERFSLILESASTNQTSMYLCASSRGVSPDTQYFGPGTRLTVL.

The J gene is TRBJ2-3, the V gene TRBV4-3; possibly TRBD1 or TRBD2 for D (5 bases each). Trimming removed 1 base at V and 6 bases at J, with 14 bases between. CDR3 length equals 15 residues. CDR1 and CDR2 (germline): LGHNA, YSLEER. DNA of the CDR3: TGCGCCAGCAGCCAAGCCTGGCTAGGGACGGATACGCAGTATTTT. Amino acids: CASSQAWLGTDTQYF.

Here the CDR3 DNA reads TGTGCCAGCAGTGCGTTACGGACAGGCTCTGGAAACACCATATATTTT. Protein product: CASSALRTGSGNTIYF. J is TRBJ1-3 and V is TRBV2, with TRBD1 identical over 7 bases. The germline V gene encodes CDR1 SNHLY and CDR2 FYNNEI. This CDR3 contains 16 residues. V was clipped by 4 bases and J by 0 bases; unmatched bases: 6.

V and J are TRBV6-5 and TRBJ2-1; 13 positions match TRBD2. The germline V gene encodes CDR1 MNHEY and CDR2 SVGAGI. V lost 7 bases to trimming and J lost 5 bases; unmatched junction nucleotides: 5. The CDR3 is 15 amino acids. In nucleotides, the CDR3 is TGTGCCAGCACCCGAGGACTAGCGGGAGACAATGAGCAGTTCTTC. Protein sequence: CASTRGLAGDNEQFF.

The chain employs TRBV9 and TRBJ2-2; no reliable D call. The CDR3 runs to 12 residues. Germline CDR1 is SGDLS and CDR2 is YYNGEE. The V gene lost 2 bases and the J gene lost 6 bases, with 5 bases spanning the gap. In nucleotides, the CDR3 is TGTGCCAGCAGCGTTGGCCCCGGGGAGCTGTTTTTT. Amino acid sequence: CASSVGPGELFF.

This clone was observed a single time. The chain couples TRBV7-2 to TRBJ2-4; possibly TRBD1 or TRBD2 for D (6 bases each). CDR3 length: 13 amino acids. Germline CDR1 is SGHTA and CDR2 is FQGNSA. Trimming shortened V by 6 bases and J by 8 bases, and 14 bases separated the two germline ends. This chain's CDR3 is CASRKGGRDIQYF. CDR3 nucleotides: TGTGCCAGCAGGAAGGGGGGTCGGGACATTCAGTACTTC. Looking up the rest from reference TRBV7-2 and TRBJ2-4 gives the full variable domain: GAGVSQSPSNKVTEKGKDVELRCDPISGHTALYWYRQSLGQGLEFLIYFQGNSAPDKSGLPSDRFSAERTGGSVSTLTIQRTQQEDSAVYLCASRKGGRDIQYFGAGTRLSVL.

The CDR3 DNA reads as TGTGCCTGGAAGGGGTGGGAAGCGGGTTTCTACAATGAGCAGTTCTTC. Amino acids: CAWKGWEAGFYNEQFF. The chain uses TRBV30 and TRBJ2-1; perhaps TRBD2 as D (6 bases). With 4 bases removed from V and 3 bases from J, the gap between germline ends came to 19 bases. The length of the CDR3 is 16 residues. Per the germline V gene, CDR1 is GTSNPN and CDR2 is SVGIG (reference sequence).

This clone was seen a few times. The V call is TRBV9, the J call TRBJ2-3, with 10 bases fitting TRBD1. The CDR3 sequence is 15 residues long. Germline lookup yields CDR1 SGDLS and CDR2 YYNGEE. With 4 bases clipped from V and 3 bases from J, the junction kept 5 bases outside the gene matches. CDR3 nucleotides: TGTGCCAGCAGCCCGAGACAGGGGGCTACAGATACGCAGTATTTT. Translation: CASSPRQGATDTQYF.

The chain employs TRBV12-3 or TRBV12-4 and TRBJ1-5; D is uncertain. The CDR3 is made up of 12 amino acids. The V gene lost 7 bases and the J gene lost 7 bases, with 11 bases spanning the gap. As DNA, the CDR3 is TGTGCCAGCAAAGTTGGAGGCCAGCCCCAGCATTTT. It translates to CASKVGGQPQHF.